The clone carrying this T cell receptor (beta chain) was counted once. This sample was taken from a study of identifying expanded T cells in peripheral blood. Here immunoSEQ multiplex PCR was the method, and the copy in TCRdb shows in-frame clones only, minus some. The sample includes 120,000 or so clones, more than 80% of them seen just once. Germline assignment: CDR1 MNHEY and CDR2 SVGAGI. V trimming: 0 bases; J trimming: 4 bases; junction bases outside the gene matches: 8. This CDR3 comprises 16 residues. This sequence joins TRBV6-5 and TRBJ2-7; 8 bases are shared with TRBD1. Material: blood. The receptor was isolated from a person aged 18 to 70 in good health. The DNA of the CDR3 is TGTGCCAGCAGTTACTCCGGAAGAAACAGGGGGTACGAGCAGTACTTC. It yields the protein CASSYSGRNRGYEQYF.